What follows are 2 T cell receptor beta chains derived from one specimen sequenced in a study of shared clonotypes between healthy human individuals. This table comes from immunoSEQ multiplex PCR, and its TCRdb copy is limited to in-frame clones, with some not included. The profile covers around 2,100,000 clones, with just under 95% appearing a single time and around 1% taken by the ten largest. Naive CD8 cells, CD45RO-negative and positively selected for CCR7, excluded terminally differentiated effector memory CD45RA+ cells. The sequencing sample was made of naive CD8+ T cells sorted from blood. The receptors were gathered from a man younger than 30 in good health.

This chain uses TRBV19 with TRBJ2-1, with TRBD1 matching over 7 bases. Trimming cost V 8 bases and J 4 bases; bases outside gene matches: 11. The CDR3 has 15 amino acids. Germline values: CDR1 LNHDA, CDR2 SQIVND (reference sequence). CDR3 residues: CASGRPRQGYNEQFF. The DNA of the CDR3 is TGTGCCAGTGGTCGACCGAGACAGGGTTACAATGAGCAGTTCTTC.

The sample holds one count of this clone. The genes are TRBV14 and TRBJ2-7; tentative D call: TRBD2 (6 bases). With 1 base removed from V and 0 bases from J, the gap between germline ends came to 13 bases. Germline V gene data show CDR1 as SGHDN and CDR2 as FVKESK. The CDR3 is made up of 16 amino acids. The CDR3 region is CASSQGVREYSYEQYF. CDR3 nucleotide sequence: TGTGCCAGCAGCCAAGGGGTGCGGGAATACTCCTACGAGCAGTACTTC.